Given below is one T cell receptor beta chain in context. What it recognizes is unknown. The germline V and J ends were trimmed by 1 base and 7 bases, with 14 bases remaining between them. CDR3 size: 15 residues. Looked up from germline, CDR1 is SGHRS and CDR2 is YFSETQ. The data were produced by immunoSEQ multiplex PCR, yet TCRdb's version contains in-frame clones alone and is incomplete. The table records around 500,000 clones, around 73% of them present only once. This sample stems from a study of shared clonotypes between healthy human individuals. Looking at the study overall: The study enrolled two women and three men aged 18 to 49. Findings and caveats of the study: It was only blood that was sampled, and tissue repertoires likely differ.

Each donor was a Caucasian adult residing in Nashville, Tennessee. The chain couples TRBV5-1 to TRBJ2-2; D unresolved. Sequencing was carried out using PBMCs. This TCR was recovered from a woman aged 40 to 50 in good health. Some clones in this sample may be carry-over from other donors' samples. CDR3 loop: CASSLRLGINGELFF. In DNA form, the CDR3 reads TGCGCCAGCAGCTTGCGGCTAGGGATTAACGGGGAGCTGTTTTTT.